This TCR beta chain was identified in a study of T cell repertoires in cytomegalovirus infection. Study details: Matching HLA type, along with CMV infection, was indicated by public TCR beta signatures.

Overall study results and limits: The response measured ex vivo was dominated by TCR beta clonotypes (HLA-C-restricted and CMV-specific).

TCRdb called the reads again in MiXCR, with one record for every CDR3 protein. The sample consists of 700,000 to 900,000 distinct CDR3 sequences, almost 30% of them appearing once. As concerns this clonotype: Its antigen is unidentified.

From germline, CDR1 is SGHTA and CDR2 FQGNSA. V shed 2 bases and J 3 bases; nucleotides not matched to a gene: 15. The CDR3 covers 19 residues. The sample in question was cultured CD8+ T cells from PBMCs, obtained from culture after CMV antigen stimulation. The source of this sequence is a human donor in good health (CMV status not recorded). Some clones in this sample may be carry-over from other donors' samples. This rearrangement joins TRBV7-2 to TRBJ1-5, with TRBD1 matching over 8 bases. Here the CDR3 DNA reads TGTGCCAGCAGCTTAAGCTCTCGTGGACAGGGCGGGATCAATCAGCCCCAGCATTTT. Its protein is CASSLSSRGQGGINQPQHF.